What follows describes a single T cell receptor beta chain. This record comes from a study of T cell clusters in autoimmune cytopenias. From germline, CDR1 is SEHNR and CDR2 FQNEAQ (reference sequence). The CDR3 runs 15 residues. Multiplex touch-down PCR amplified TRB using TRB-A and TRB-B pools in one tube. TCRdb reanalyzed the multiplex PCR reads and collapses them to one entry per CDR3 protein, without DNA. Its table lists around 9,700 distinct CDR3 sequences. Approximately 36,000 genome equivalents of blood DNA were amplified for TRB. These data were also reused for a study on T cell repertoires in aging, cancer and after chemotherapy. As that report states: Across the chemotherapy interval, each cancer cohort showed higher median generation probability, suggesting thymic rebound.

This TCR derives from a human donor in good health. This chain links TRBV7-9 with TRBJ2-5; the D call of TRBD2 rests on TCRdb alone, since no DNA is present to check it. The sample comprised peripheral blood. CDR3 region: CASSSPAGEVETQYF. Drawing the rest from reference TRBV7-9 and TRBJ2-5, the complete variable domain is DTGVSQNPRHKITKRGQNVTFRCDPISEHNRLYWYRQTLGQGPEFLTYFQNEAQLEKSRLLSDRFSAERPKGSFSTLEIQRTEQGDSAMYLCASSSPAGEVETQYFGPGTRLLVL.